This record looks at one TCR beta chain sequence and its context. This CDR3 contains 16 residues. The germline gives CDR1 KGHDR, CDR2 SFDVKD. Trimming at V came to 0 bases and at J to 2 bases, leaving 4 bases not matched to a gene. As originally analysed: Estimated nucleated cell counts came from reference gene primer amplification. The data were produced by immunoSEQ multiplex PCR, yet TCRdb's version contains in-frame clones alone and is incomplete. Clone size and the V and J calls come from that table; the DNA yielded D and trimming. Of around 72,000 clones in the sample, more than 85% were seen once. This sample is part of a study of blood T cell repertoires in COVID-19. Study at large: There were acute and convalescent COVID-19 samples, and they came from the United States, Italy and Spain. Sources were T cells, B-cell-depleted T cells, or PBMCs; the material itself was cDNA or gDNA.

This receptor was obtained from a human donor with active COVID-19. The donor label of this sample is uncertain. This sequence joins TRBV24-1 and TRBJ2-7; TRBD1 matches 9 bases. Sample: peripheral blood. This chain's CDR3 is CATSDLSGTGTYEQYF. CDR3 DNA: TGTGCCACCAGTGATTTGTCCGGGACAGGGACCTACGAGCAGTACTTC.